This TCR beta chain was captured by sequencing in a study of blood T cell repertoires in COVID-19. Study context: Sources were T cells, B-cell-depleted T cells, or PBMCs; the material itself was cDNA or gDNA.

The CDR3 runs to 15 residues. The J segment lost 5 bases and the V segment lost 5 bases, leaving 10 bases of the junction unmatched. Germline V gene data show CDR1 as GTSNPN and CDR2 as SVGIG (reference sequence). Authors' data handling: Amplification from reference gene primers served as the basis for estimated nucleated cell counts. Produced via immunoSEQ multiplex PCR; TCRdb's table is partial and in-frame only. The DNA gave D and trimming, while V, J and clone size come from that table. Among just under 45,000 clones, about 86% were seen once, and the ten largest hold 3.5% to 5%. The sequenced sample consisted of peripheral blood. The chain employs TRBV30 and TRBJ2-7, with 12 bases identical to TRBD2. This TCR derives from a man in his forties or fifties with COVID-19, enrolled during active disease. The CDR3 coding sequence is TGTGCCTGGGGCCTGTCAAGGACTAGCGGGGACGAGCAGTACTTC. This sequence encodes CAWGLSRTSGDEQYF. The full variable domain, with the rest looked up from reference TRBV30 and TRBJ2-7, is SQTIHQWPATLVQPVGSPLSLECTVEGTSNPNLYWYRQAAGRGLQLLFYSVGIGQISSEVPQNLSASRPQDRQFILSSKKLLLSDSGFYLCAWGLSRTSGDEQYFGPGTRLTVT.